This TCR beta chain was captured by sequencing in a study of beta chain features in type 1 diabetes. Across the study: In all, approximately 100,000,000 sorted cells from all samples were analyzed. Study-level results: An over-representation of cells with high TCR expression could result from cDNA sequencing.

Germline CDR1 is MNHEY and CDR2 is SVGAGI. V was shortened by 6 bases and J by 4 bases, with 19 bases between the two germline ends. The CDR3 is made up of 15 amino acids. Sequencing targeted expressed TCRB transcripts, as all isolated RNA had been reverse transcribed. The method was immunoSEQ multiplex PCR; TCRdb's version includes in-frame clones alone and lacks a portion of them. Among 250,000 to 350,000 clones listed, less than 15% were seen once. The table lists this clone with a few counts. As yet, its antigen is unknown. The origin of this receptor is a man aged 25-45 years in good health. The V gene is TRBV6-5, the J gene TRBJ2-7; perhaps TRBD1 as D (6 bases). The sequencing sample was made of central memory CD4+ T cells from blood. The DNA of the CDR3 is TGTGCCAGCAGGGATACCACTAGGGGGATTTACGAGCAGTACGTC. Protein sequence: CASRDTTRGIYEQYV.